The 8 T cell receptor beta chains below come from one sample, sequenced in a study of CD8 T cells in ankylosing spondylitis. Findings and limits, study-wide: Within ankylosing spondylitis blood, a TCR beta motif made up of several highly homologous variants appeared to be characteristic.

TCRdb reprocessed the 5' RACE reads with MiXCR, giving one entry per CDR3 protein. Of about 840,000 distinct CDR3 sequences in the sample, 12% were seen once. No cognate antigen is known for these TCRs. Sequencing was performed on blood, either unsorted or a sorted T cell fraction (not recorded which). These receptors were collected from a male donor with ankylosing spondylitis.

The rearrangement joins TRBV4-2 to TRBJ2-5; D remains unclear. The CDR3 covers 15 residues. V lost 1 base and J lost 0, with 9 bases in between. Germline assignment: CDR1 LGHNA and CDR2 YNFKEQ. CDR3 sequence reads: CASSQGTSYQETQYF. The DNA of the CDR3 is TGTGCCAGCAGCCAAGGGACCTCGTACCAAGAGACCCAGTACTTC.

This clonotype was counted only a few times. As DNA, the CDR3 is TGCAGCTACGTTAAGGGACTAGCGGGGGAAACCCAGTACTTC. Translation: CSYVKGLAGETQYF. V is TRBV20-1 and J is TRBJ2-5; TRBD2 matches 14 bases. The CDR3 sequence is 14 residues long. CDR1 and CDR2 (germline): DFQATT, SNEGSKA (reference sequence).

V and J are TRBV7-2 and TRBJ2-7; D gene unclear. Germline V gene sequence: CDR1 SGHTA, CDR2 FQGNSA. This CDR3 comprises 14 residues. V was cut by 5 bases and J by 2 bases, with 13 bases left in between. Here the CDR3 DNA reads TGTGCCAGCAGCCCTTGGACCCCAGCCTACGAGCAGTACTTC. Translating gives CASSPWTPAYEQYF.

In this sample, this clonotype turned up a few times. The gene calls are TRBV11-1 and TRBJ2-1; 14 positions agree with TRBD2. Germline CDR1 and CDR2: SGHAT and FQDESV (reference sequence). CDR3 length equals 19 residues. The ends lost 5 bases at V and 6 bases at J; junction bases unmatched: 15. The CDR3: CASSHLPGTSGGKGNEQFF. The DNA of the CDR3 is TGTGCCAGCAGCCACCTACCTGGGACTAGCGGGGGCAAGGGCAATGAGCAGTTCTTC.

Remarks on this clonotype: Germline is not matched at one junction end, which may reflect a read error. DNA for the CDR3: TGCTGTGCTTGGCTAGCGGGGGGGAGCTCCTACAATGAGCAGTTCTTC. Translated: CCAWLAGGSSYNEQFF. The genes are TRBV20-1 and TRBJ2-1; 12 nucleotides agree with TRBD2. From germline, CDR1 is DFQATT and CDR2 SNEGSKA (reference sequence). This CDR3 has 16 residues.

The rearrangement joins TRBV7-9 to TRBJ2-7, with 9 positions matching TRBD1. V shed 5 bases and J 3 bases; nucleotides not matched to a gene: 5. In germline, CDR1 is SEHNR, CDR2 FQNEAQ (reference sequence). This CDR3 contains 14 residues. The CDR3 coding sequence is TGTGCCAGCAGCGTGGGGACAGGGAACTACGAGCAGTACTTC. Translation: CASSVGTGNYEQYF.

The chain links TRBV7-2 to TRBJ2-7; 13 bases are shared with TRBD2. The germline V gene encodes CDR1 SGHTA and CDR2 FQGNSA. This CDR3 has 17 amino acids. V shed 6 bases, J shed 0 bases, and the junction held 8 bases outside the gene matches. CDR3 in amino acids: CASSPGLAGPLSYEQYF. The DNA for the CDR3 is TGTGCCAGCAGTCCGGGACTAGCGGGACCCCTCTCCTACGAGCAGTACTTC.

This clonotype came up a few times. The CDR3 region is CASSWGLSEDEQFF. The CDR3 DNA reads as TGCGCCAGCAGCTGGGGACTCTCCGAGGATGAGCAGTTCTTC. This chain connects TRBV5-1 to TRBJ2-1; maybe TRBD2 (6 bases). V lost 3 bases and J lost 8, with 15 bases in between. Germline CDR1 reads SGHRS; CDR2 reads YFSETQ. The CDR3 loop spans 14 amino acids.